The 21 T cell receptor beta chains listed next were all sequenced from one sample in a study of PD-1 blockade in classical Hodgkin lymphoma. Clones were sequenced by immunoSEQ multiplex PCR, and TCRdb holds only the in-frame ones, with some missing. Of approximately 30,000 clones listed, around 80% are singletons. Time point here: cycle 4 day 1 (C4D1), after 5 to 7 weeks of nivolumab. Relapses following autologous stem cell transplantation were seen in all patients, with brentuximab vedotin exposure varying. The sequencing here drew on peripheral blood mononuclear cells (PBMCs), taken before the fourth cycle of nivolumab. These receptors were taken from a human donor with classical Hodgkin lymphoma.

The rearrangement uses TRBV29-1 and TRBJ1-5; D is unresolved. The CDR3 is 13 residues long. Germline CDR1 and CDR2: SQVTM and ANQGSEA. The V end was cut by 6 bases, the J end by 0 bases, with 9 bases between. Here the CDR3 DNA reads TGCAGCGTCAGAAAGGGTAGCAATCAGCCCCAGCATTTT. Protein sequence: CSVRKGSNQPQHF.

This clone was seen just once. The chain is built from TRBV25-1 and TRBJ2-5, with a weak D call TRBD2 (5 bases). Germline V lookup: CDR1 MGHDK, CDR2 SYGVNS. The CDR3 is 17 residues long. V lost 1 base to trimming and J lost 2 bases, with 17 bases between them. The CDR3 protein is CASSESRGSIVQETQYF. CDR3 DNA sequence: TGTGCCAGCAGTGAATCGAGAGGGTCGATCGTTCAAGAGACCCAGTACTTC.

The V call is TRBV5-5, the J call TRBJ2-5, with D perhaps TRBD1 (5 bases). The CDR3 covers 13 residues. Germline V gene lookup returns CDR1 SGHKS and CDR2 YYEKEE (reference sequence). Trimming took 6 bases from V and 4 from J, leaving 13 bases between them. CDR3 in amino acids: CASTRVRGETQYF. As DNA, the CDR3 is TGTGCCAGCACCCGGGTTAGGGGAGAGACCCAGTACTTC.

The genes are TRBV6-5 and TRBJ2-5, with 7 nucleotides matching TRBD1. The V gene end was trimmed by 6 bases and the J gene end by 7 bases; junction bases not matched to a gene: 8. Germline CDR1 and CDR2: MNHEY and SVGAGI. The CDR3 spans 13 residues. The CDR3 region is CASRSTGTGTQYF. DNA of the CDR3: TGTGCCAGCAGATCGACAGGGACCGGGACCCAGTACTTC.

The chain carries TRBV10-3 and TRBJ2-4; D gene uncertain. Deletions cut 3 bases from V and 0 bases from J, with 12 bases between. Germline V lookup: CDR1 ENHRY, CDR2 SYGVKD. The CDR3 runs 16 residues. The CDR3, as DNA: TGTGCCATCAGTGATGAGAACTTACTAGCCAAAAACATTCAGTACTTC. Protein: CAISDENLLAKNIQYF.

V gene TRBV25-1 combines with J gene TRBJ2-7, with 8 bases identical to TRBD1. Looked up from germline, CDR1 is MGHDK and CDR2 is SYGVNS. Trimming removed 5 bases from V and 9 bases from J; junction bases left unmatched: 9. The CDR3 totals 13 residues. The CDR3 nucleotides are TGTGCCAGCAGTCGACAGGGGAAGGGTGGGCAGTACTTC. Protein: CASSRQGKGGQYF.

The chain is built from TRBV7-9 and TRBJ1-2, with D possibly TRBD1 on 5 matching bases. This CDR3 is 13 amino acids long. Trimming pared 2 bases from V and 4 bases from J, leaving 8 bases between. The germline V gene encodes CDR1 SEHNR and CDR2 FQNEAQ (reference sequence). In nucleotides, the CDR3 is TGTGCCAGCAGCTTATCCAGGGTCTATGGCTACACCTTC. Residues: CASSLSRVYGYTF.

The V gene is TRBV6-1, the J gene TRBJ2-7; perhaps TRBD2 as D (6 bases). CDR1 and CDR2 (germline): MNHNS, SASEGT. CDR3 length: 16 residues. V was cut by 2 bases and J by 0 bases, with 14 bases left in between. CDR3 nucleotides: TGTGCCAGCAGTGAAATTCCGGCGGGACCCTCCTACGAGCAGTACTTC. This translates into CASSEIPAGPSYEQYF.

The chain links TRBV27 to TRBJ2-1; no firm D call. V was shortened by 3 bases and J by 6 bases, with 12 bases between the two germline ends. The CDR3 is made up of 14 amino acids. Per germline, CDR1 MNHEY and CDR2 SMNVEV (reference sequence). The CDR3 spells CASSFIIAANEQFF. The CDR3 region has the DNA TGTGCCAGCAGTTTTATAATCGCTGCCAATGAGCAGTTCTTC.

V gene TRBV5-1 combines with J gene TRBJ1-1; D gene unclear. The ends were cut back, 5 bases at V and 1 base at J, with 15 bases in the middle. The CDR3 consists of 15 residues. The V gene's germline CDR1 is SGHRS and CDR2 YFSETQ. CDR3 region: CASRDWIGRNTEAFF. The CDR3 nucleotides are TGCGCCAGCAGGGATTGGATAGGGAGGAACACTGAAGCTTTCTTT.

The gene calls are TRBV28 and TRBJ2-7; weak D call: TRBD2 (5 bases). Germline V gives CDR1 MDHEN, CDR2 SYDVKM. This CDR3 spans 16 amino acids. V was cut by 5 bases and J by 4 bases, with 21 bases left in between. The CDR3 region has the DNA TGTGCCAGCAGTGGAGCCCCGAGGGCCTTGGATTACGAGCAGTACTTC. Its translation is CASSGAPRALDYEQYF. Together with reference TRBV28 and TRBJ2-7, the CDR3 gives the full variable domain: DVKVTQSSRYLVKRTGEKVFLECVQDMDHENMFWYRQDPGLGLRLIYFSYDVKMKEKGDIPEGYSVSREKKERFSLILESASTNQTSMYLCASSGAPRALDYEQYFGPGTRLTVT.

This clone was seen more than once but under ten times. This chain connects TRBV28 to TRBJ2-3; either TRBD1 or TRBD2 may fit D (7 bases each). Germline V gives CDR1 MDHEN, CDR2 SYDVKM. V dropped 4 bases and J dropped 2 bases, with 22 bases sitting between them. CDR3 length equals 18 residues. CDR3 loop: CASSSSTGLGTTTDTQYF. DNA for the CDR3: TGTGCCAGCAGTTCGTCGACAGGGCTCGGGACTACCACAGATACGCAGTATTTT.

The chain carries TRBV5-1 and TRBJ2-2, with 7 bases identical to TRBD2. V gave up 7 bases and J gave up 6 bases; unmatched junction bases: 6. Per germline, CDR1 SGHRS and CDR2 YFSETQ. There are 13 residues in the CDR3. The CDR3 sequence is CASGLVWAGELFF. DNA for the CDR3: TGCGCCAGCGGACTAGTCTGGGCCGGGGAGCTGTTTTTT.

This chain connects TRBV6-1 to TRBJ2-1; perhaps TRBD1 as D (6 bases). CDR1 and CDR2 (germline): MNHNS, SASEGT. The ends were cut back, 6 bases at V and 14 bases at J, with 20 bases in the middle. The CDR3 consists of 13 residues. Here the CDR3 DNA reads TGTGCCAGCAGCCCACTCCCGAGGGGGTCTGAGTTCTTC. As protein: CASSPLPRGSEFF.

About this clone itself: The germline gene is not matched at one end of the junction; a read error may be the cause. The chain has TRBV2 and TRBJ2-7, with 11 bases matching TRBD2. This CDR3 is built from 16 residues. CDR1 SNHLY and CDR2 FYNNEI come from the germline V gene. CDR3 sequence: CARSEEVAGGPYEQYF. The CDR3 DNA sequence: TGTGCCCGCAGTGAGGAGGTAGCGGGAGGGCCTTACGAGCAGTACTTC.

The chain combines TRBV15 with TRBJ2-7; 7 nucleotides agree with TRBD1. Germline V gives CDR1 LNHNV, CDR2 YYDKDF (reference sequence). This CDR3 spans 15 amino acids. The J segment lost 3 bases and the V segment lost 1 base, leaving 6 bases of the junction unmatched. The CDR3 region is CATSRVGDRVYEQYF. Written as DNA, the CDR3 is TGTGCCACCAGCAGAGTTGGGGACAGAGTCTACGAGCAGTACTTC.

This clone was detected a few times. The chain joins TRBV5-4 to TRBJ2-7, with D maybe TRBD2 (6 bases). Trimming stripped 7 bases from V and 7 bases from J, with 21 bases between. CDR3 length: 14 amino acids. Germline V gives CDR1 SGHNT, CDR2 YYREEE (reference sequence). The CDR3 is CASGVVAEGSEQYF. The CDR3 DNA reads TGTGCCAGCGGCGTAGTAGCGGAGGGGTCGGAGCAGTACTTC.

This chain uses TRBV6-1 with TRBJ1-2; D may be TRBD1 (6 bases). Germline lookup yields CDR1 MNHNS and CDR2 SASEGT. V was clipped by 6 bases and J by 2 bases, with 7 bases between them. The CDR3 length is 12 residues. CDR3: CASRRGNYGYTF. The CDR3 nucleotides are TGTGCCAGCAGGAGGGGGAACTATGGCTACACCTTC.

This chain joins TRBV27 and TRBJ1-1; D gene uncertain. The CDR3 sequence is 13 residues long. Trimming pared 5 bases from V and 5 bases from J, leaving 12 bases between. Germline values: CDR1 MNHEY, CDR2 SMNVEV (reference sequence). Written as DNA, the CDR3 is TGTGCCAGCAGTCTCCTTGGGCGTACTGAAGCTTTCTTT. Translated, it gives CASSLLGRTEAFF.

The chain has TRBV29-1 and TRBJ2-7; 10 bases align to TRBD2. There are 15 residues in the CDR3. Germline CDR1 and CDR2: SQVTM and ANQGSEA. After removal of 1 base from V and 5 bases from J, the junction contained 8 bases not matched to a gene. Here the CDR3 DNA reads TGCAGCGTTGAAGGGACTAGCGGCCTCACAGACGAGCAGTACTTC. Translated, it gives CSVEGTSGLTDEQYF.

The chain has TRBV7-9 and TRBJ2-2; D is uncertain. The germline V and J ends were trimmed by 7 bases and 0 bases, with 12 bases remaining between them. CDR1 is SEHNR, CDR2 FQNEAQ, per germline (reference sequence). CDR3 length equals 15 residues. CDR3 sequence reads: CASKTWDTNTGELFF. The CDR3 DNA reads TGTGCCAGCAAAACGTGGGATACGAACACCGGGGAGCTGTTTTTT.